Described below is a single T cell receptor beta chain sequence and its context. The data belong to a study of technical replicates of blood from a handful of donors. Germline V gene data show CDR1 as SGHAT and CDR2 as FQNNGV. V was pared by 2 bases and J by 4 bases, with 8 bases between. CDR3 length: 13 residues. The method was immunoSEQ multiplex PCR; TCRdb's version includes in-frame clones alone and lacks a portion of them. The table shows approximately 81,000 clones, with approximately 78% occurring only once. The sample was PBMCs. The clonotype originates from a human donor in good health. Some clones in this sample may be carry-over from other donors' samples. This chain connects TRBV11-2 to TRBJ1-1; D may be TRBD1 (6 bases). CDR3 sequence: CASSLPRGTEAFF. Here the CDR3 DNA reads TGTGCCAGCAGCTTACCCAGGGGCACTGAAGCTTTCTTT.